This T cell receptor beta chain appears in the sequencing data of a study of blood T cells in healthy people across ages. PCR was performed a second time for about 7 to 12 cycles using a sample-barcoded 5' primer and a J-beta primer mix. TCRdb processed the 5' RACE reads anew with MiXCR; each CDR3 protein has one entry. The sample holds some 1,800,000 distinct CDR3 sequences, around 40% seen once. The ends lost 3 bases at V and 7 bases at J; junction bases unmatched: 3. The CDR3 length is 13 residues. Comment on this clonotype: The target antigen is unknown.

General observations from the study: Lack of knowledge of donor CMV status possibly confounded expanded clonotype changes.

This sequence originates from a human donor in good health. This rearrangement joins TRBV12-3 or TRBV12-4 to TRBJ1-1; TRBD1 matches 9 bases. The sequenced material came from blood. The CDR3 DNA is TGTGCCAGCAGTTTGGGACAGGGAGGTGAAGCTTTCTTT. It specifies CASSLGQGGEAFF.